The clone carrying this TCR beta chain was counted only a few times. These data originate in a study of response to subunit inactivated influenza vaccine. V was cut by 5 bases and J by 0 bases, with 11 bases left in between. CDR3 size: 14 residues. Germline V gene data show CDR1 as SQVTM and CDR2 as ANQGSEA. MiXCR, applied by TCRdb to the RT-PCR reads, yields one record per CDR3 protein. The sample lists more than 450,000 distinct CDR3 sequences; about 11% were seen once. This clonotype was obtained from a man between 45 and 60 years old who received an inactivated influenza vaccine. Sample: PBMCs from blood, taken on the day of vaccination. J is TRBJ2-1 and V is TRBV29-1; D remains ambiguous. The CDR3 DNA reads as TGCAGCGTTCGTACCCTATACTCCTACAATGAGCAGTTCTTC. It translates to CSVRTLYSYNEQFF.